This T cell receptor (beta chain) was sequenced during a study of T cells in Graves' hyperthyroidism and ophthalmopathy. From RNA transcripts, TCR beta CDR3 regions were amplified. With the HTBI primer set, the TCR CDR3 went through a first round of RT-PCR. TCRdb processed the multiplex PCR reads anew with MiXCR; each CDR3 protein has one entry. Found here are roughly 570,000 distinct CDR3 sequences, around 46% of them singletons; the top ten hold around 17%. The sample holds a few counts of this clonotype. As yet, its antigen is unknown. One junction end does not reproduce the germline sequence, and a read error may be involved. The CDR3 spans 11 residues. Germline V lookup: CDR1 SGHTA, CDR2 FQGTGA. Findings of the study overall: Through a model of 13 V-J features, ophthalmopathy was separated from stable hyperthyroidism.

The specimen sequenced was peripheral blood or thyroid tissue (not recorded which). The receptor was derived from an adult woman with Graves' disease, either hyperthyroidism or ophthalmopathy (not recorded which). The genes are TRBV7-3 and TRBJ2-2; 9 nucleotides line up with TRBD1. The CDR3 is CASSSEQGARF. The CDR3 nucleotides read TGTGCCAGCAGCTCCGAACAGGGGGCGCGGTTT.